The source of this TCR beta chain is a study of beta chain features in type 1 diabetes. The study's findings and limits: Fewer insertions but more deletions were seen at VDJ junctions in type 1 diabetes patients. Among patients, naive, central memory and Treg TCRB repertoires appeared more similar than among healthy donors.

The CDR3 consists of 14 residues. The V gene lost 2 bases and the J gene lost 0 bases, with 7 bases spanning the gap. The germline V gene encodes CDR1 MNHNY and CDR2 SVGAGI (reference sequence). cDNA synthesis used the whole RNA isolate, giving expressed TCRB sequences. Only in-frame clones appear in the TCRdb table, and some are missing; sequencing was by immunoSEQ multiplex PCR. The data show about 370,000 clones, roughly 16% seen once. Worth noting for this clone: The antigen remains undetermined.

Sequenced sample: naive CD4+ T cells from blood. The V and J genes are TRBV6-6 and TRBJ1-2, with D perhaps TRBD1 (5 bases). The TCR sequence derives from a woman aged 18-35 years in good health. The CDR3 DNA is TGTGCCAGCAGTTACGACAGCCCTAACTATGGCTACACCTTC. Translating it yields CASSYDSPNYGYTF.